This T cell receptor beta chain comes out of a study of blood T cell repertoires in COVID-19 (dated by TCRdb to about 2020). A note on the overall study: Samples from collaborators originated in the United States, Italy and Spain and spanned both the acute and convalescent phases of COVID-19. The material from the prospective study consisted of cDNA or gDNA derived from T cells, B-cell-depleted T cells, or PBMCs. Subjects who had been exposed to COVID-19, were actively infected with it, or had recovered from it provided the deeply sampled blood TCRbeta repertoires that made up the dataset. The repertoires were made available in a free public database intended to serve as a resource for research on the immune response to SARS-CoV-2. Samples were obtained from the ongoing ImmuneRACE study (first 160 participants) and from some 1,200 subjects provided by 6 global collaborators. Sample metadata almost always included a de-identified subject ID, COVID-19 status, age in years and sex. Where HLA class I and class II types were available, the types were taken from metadata supplied by the sample provider, not from assay-based typing.

Overall study results and their limits: How much clinical and demographic metadata was included differed by source and by participant, and the metadata was provided uncurated.

CDR1 and CDR2, looked up from the germline V gene, are KGHSH and LQKENI. V is clipped by 2 bases and J by 0 bases, and the sequence between their germline boundaries is 8 bases long. Including cysteine and phenylalanine, the CDR3 has 14 amino acids. Left in the record is the CDR3 DNA by itself, 42 bases read in frame from the first base. Collaborating institutions collected whole blood in K2EDTA tubes following their own protocols. For TCRbeta analysis, collaborator samples were shipped as frozen whole blood, as isolated PBMCs, or as DNA extracted from either sample type. The immunoSEQ Assay, a bias-controlled multiplex PCR, was used to amplify TCRbeta CDR3 regions from genomic DNA. Regarding the original processing steps: The number of nucleated cells in each sample was estimated from the amplification of reference gene primers within the assay. To quantify the absolute abundance of each unique TCRbeta CDR3 rearrangement, sequence reads were collapsed and filtered. Productive Simpson clonality was computed per sample as the square root of Simpson's diversity index over productive rearrangements. Imported from immuneACCESS, the table was reduced by TCRdb to in-frame sequences with V and J called. These copies leave out some clones; in studies compared against another copy, an unresolved V gene accounts for under half, and the cause of the remainder is not known. That table furnishes V, J and clone size, whereas the DNA furnished D and trimming. The sample table records about 160,000 clones; roughly 91% of these occur just once. Roughly 4.8% of the sample belongs to the ten largest clones.

As for this clone: Which antigen it targets is not known. One base away there is no much larger clone; base qualities are not given.

The source of this sequence is a woman aged 45-65 years with acute or convalescent COVID-19. The chain was built from TRBV18 and TRBJ2-7; there is no confident call for the D gene. Input material: peripheral blood. The DNA sequence is as follows: TGTGCCAGCTCACCATCTGTGAGCTCCTACGAGCAGTACTTC. Its protein product is CASSPSVSSYEQYF.